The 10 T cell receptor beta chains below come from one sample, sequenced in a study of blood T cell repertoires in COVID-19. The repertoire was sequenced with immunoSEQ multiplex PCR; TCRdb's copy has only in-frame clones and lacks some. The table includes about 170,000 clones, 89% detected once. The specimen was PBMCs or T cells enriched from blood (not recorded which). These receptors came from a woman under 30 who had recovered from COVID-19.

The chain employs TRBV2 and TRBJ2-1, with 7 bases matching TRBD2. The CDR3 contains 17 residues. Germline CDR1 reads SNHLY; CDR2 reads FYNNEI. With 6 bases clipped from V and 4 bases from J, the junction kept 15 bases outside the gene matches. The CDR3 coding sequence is TGTGCCAGCAGAGGGAGCCTTAAGGGGAGGGGATACAATGAGCAGTTCTTC. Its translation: CASRGSLKGRGYNEQFF.

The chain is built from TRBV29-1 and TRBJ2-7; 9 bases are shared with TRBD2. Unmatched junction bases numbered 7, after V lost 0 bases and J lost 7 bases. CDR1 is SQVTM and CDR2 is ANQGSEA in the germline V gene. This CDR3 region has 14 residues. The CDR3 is CSVEDPWTSVEQYF. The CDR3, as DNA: TGCAGCGTTGAAGATCCATGGACTAGCGTGGAGCAGTACTTC.

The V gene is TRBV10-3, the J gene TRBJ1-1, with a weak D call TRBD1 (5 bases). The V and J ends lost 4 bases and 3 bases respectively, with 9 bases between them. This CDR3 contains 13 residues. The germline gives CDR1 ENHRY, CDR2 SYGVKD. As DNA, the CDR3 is TGTGCCATCAGTGTGACGGGGGACACTGAAGCTTTCTTT. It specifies CAISVTGDTEAFF.

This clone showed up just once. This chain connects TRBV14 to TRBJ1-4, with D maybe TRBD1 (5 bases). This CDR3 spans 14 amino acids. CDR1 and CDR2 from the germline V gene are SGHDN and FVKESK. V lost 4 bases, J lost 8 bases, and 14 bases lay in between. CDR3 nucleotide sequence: TGTGCCAGCAGCCGGACATTTTTGAGAGAAAAACTGTTTTTT. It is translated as CASSRTFLREKLFF.

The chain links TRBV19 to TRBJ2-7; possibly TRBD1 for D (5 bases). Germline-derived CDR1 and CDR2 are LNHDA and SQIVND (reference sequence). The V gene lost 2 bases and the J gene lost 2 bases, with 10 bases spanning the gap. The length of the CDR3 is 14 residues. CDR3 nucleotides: TGTGCCAGTAGTATAAGCCAGGGCGCCTACGAGCAGTACTTC. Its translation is CASSISQGAYEQYF.

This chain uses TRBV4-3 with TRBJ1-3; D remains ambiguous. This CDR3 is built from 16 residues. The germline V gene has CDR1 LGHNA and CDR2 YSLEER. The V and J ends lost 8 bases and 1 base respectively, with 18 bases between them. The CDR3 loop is CASSGVGERSGNTIYF. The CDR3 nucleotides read TGCGCCAGCTCTGGCGTCGGGGAGAGATCTGGAAACACCATATATTTT.

The DNA of the CDR3 is TGTGCCAGCAGTTCCCCGGACGAGCAGTACTTC. It translates to CASSSPDEQYF. The V gene is TRBV28, the J gene TRBJ2-7; D call uncertain. This CDR3 is 11 amino acids long. V was shortened by 4 bases and J by 5 bases, with 6 bases between the two germline ends. The germline V gene encodes CDR1 MDHEN and CDR2 SYDVKM. The full variable domain, its missing parts supplied by reference TRBV28 and TRBJ2-7, is DVKVTQSSRYLVKRTGEKVFLECVQDMDHENMFWYRQDPGLGLRLIYFSYDVKMKEKGDIPEGYSVSREKKERFSLILESASTNQTSMYLCASSSPDEQYFGPGTRLTVT.

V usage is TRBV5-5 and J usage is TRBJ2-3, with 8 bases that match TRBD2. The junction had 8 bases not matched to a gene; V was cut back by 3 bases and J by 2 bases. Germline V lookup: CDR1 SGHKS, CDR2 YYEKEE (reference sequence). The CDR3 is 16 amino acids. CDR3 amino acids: CASSSEGSGTTDTQYF. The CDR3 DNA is TGTGCCAGCAGCTCGGAGGGTAGCGGGACCACAGATACGCAGTATTTT.

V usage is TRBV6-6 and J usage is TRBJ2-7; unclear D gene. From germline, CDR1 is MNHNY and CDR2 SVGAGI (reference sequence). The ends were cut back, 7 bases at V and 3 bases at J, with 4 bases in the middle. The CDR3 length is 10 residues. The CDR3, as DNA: TGTGCCAGCATCGGCTACGAGCAGTACTTC. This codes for CASIGYEQYF.

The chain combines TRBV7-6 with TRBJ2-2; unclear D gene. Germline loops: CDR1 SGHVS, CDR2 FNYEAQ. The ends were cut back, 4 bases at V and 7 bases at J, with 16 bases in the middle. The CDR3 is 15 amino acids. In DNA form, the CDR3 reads TGTGCCAGCAGCTCCGACTGGCGGCAGAGCGGGGAGCTGTTTTTT. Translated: CASSSDWRQSGELFF.